Detailed here is one TCR beta chain. Its matching antigen is unknown. The sample originates from a study of cytotoxic CD8 clonotypes in ibrutinib-treated CLL. General observations from the study: Clonality (at baseline) was higher than in age-matched healthy donors and tracked circulating CD8+ T-cell counts. Having risen at ibrutinib response, clonality had fallen back toward baseline by progression.

Germline loops: CDR1 KGHSH, CDR2 LQKENI. V was clipped by 4 bases and J by 3 bases, with 15 bases between them. The CDR3 is made up of 16 amino acids. Some clones are missing from TCRdb's copy, which holds only in-frame ones; the method was immunoSEQ multiplex PCR. The profile shows tens of thousands of clones, more than 60% of them singletons. V gene TRBV18 combines with J gene TRBJ2-2; possibly TRBD1 or TRBD2 for D (5 bases each). Sequencing used PBMCs, obtained after 12 months of ibrutinib treatment. The clonotype was recovered from a human donor with chronic lymphocytic leukemia. In DNA form, the CDR3 reads TGTGCCAGCTCACAGGCGGCGTGGGGGTACACCGGGGAGCTGTTTTTT. Encoded protein: CASSQAAWGYTGELFF.